This T cell receptor beta chain is from a study of CD8+ T cells in alopecia areata. Whole-study context: Treated individuals took tofacitinib by mouth, 5 to 10 mg twice daily. Treatment with tofacitinib (6 to 18 months) was followed by 6 months off drug. Study-wide results and caveats: Scalp samples also contribute reads from the resident alphabeta T cells found in normal skin.

Sequencing used cDNA as its template, made by extracting RNA and reverse transcribing it. Clones were read by immunoSEQ multiplex PCR, and TCRdb kept only the in-frame ones, dropping some. This table has around 130,000 clones, around three fifths appearing once. Sorting separated CD4+ and CD8+ T cells out of PBMCs. V lost 5 bases, J lost 4 bases, and 6 bases lay in between. This CDR3 spans 11 amino acids. Germline CDR1 is SGHDT and CDR2 is YYEEEE. Note on this clone: Its antigen remains unidentified.

Material: CD4+ T cells sorted from blood, obtained at week 0. The TCR comes from a human donor with alopecia areata. The V gene is TRBV5-6, the J gene TRBJ2-5; no firm D call. The CDR3 reads CASSNGETQYF. CDR3 in DNA: TGTGCCAGCAGTAACGGAGAGACCCAGTACTTC.